The 21 T cell receptor beta chains listed next were all sequenced from one sample in a study of blood T cell repertoires in COVID-19. The assay was immunoSEQ multiplex PCR, and TCRdb's table has in-frame clones only and misses some. The top ten clones hold 2% to 3% of a sample with about 230,000 clones, less than 90% of them seen once. The source material was peripheral blood. All receptors derive from a woman between 65 and 79 years old with active or convalescent COVID-19.

The V and J genes are TRBV7-2 and TRBJ2-7; no reliable D call. V lost 1 base and J 6 bases, leaving 13 bases between the germline ends. CDR3 length: 14 amino acids. The germline V gene encodes CDR1 SGHTA and CDR2 FQGNSA. The CDR3, as DNA: TGTGCCAGCAGCTTAGTAGGTCCCCAGGTCGAGCAGTACTTC. The encoded protein is CASSLVGPQVEQYF.

The chain combines TRBV27 with TRBJ1-1; 9 bases fit TRBD1. Germline CDR1 is MNHEY and CDR2 is SMNVEV (reference sequence). V lost 3 bases and J lost 0; bases outside the gene matches: 23. The CDR3 has 22 residues. The CDR3 DNA is TGTGCCAGCAGTTTTCTCCGCGCCGGGACAGGGTCCCCCGAAAGCATGAACACTGAAGCTTTCTTT. The encoded protein is CASSFLRAGTGSPESMNTEAFF.

The chain combines TRBV15 with TRBJ2-1; TRBD2 might be the D (6 bases). The CDR3 consists of 16 residues. Deletions cut 0 bases from V and 0 bases from J, with 9 bases between. The germline CDR1 and CDR2 sequences are LNHNV and YYDKDF (reference sequence). CDR3 in DNA: TGTGCCACCAGCAGAGATCGGGGGAGCTCCTACAATGAGCAGTTCTTC. This gives the protein CATSRDRGSSYNEQFF.

The chain recombines TRBV27 with TRBJ1-4, with D possibly TRBD1 on 5 matching bases. Trimming removed 6 bases at V and 5 bases at J, with 10 bases between. In germline, CDR1 is MNHEY, CDR2 SMNVEV (reference sequence). The CDR3 has 13 residues. The CDR3 loop reads CASRRGMNEKLFF. The CDR3 DNA is TGTGCCAGCAGACGGGGGATGAATGAAAAACTGTTTTTT. The variable domain in full, completed from reference TRBV27 and TRBJ1-4, reads EAQVTQNPRYLITVTGKKLTVTCSQNMNHEYMSWYRQDPGLGLRQIYYSMNVEVTDKGDVPEGYKVSRKEKRNFPLILESPSPNQTSLYFCASRRGMNEKLFFGSGTQLSVL.

The genes are TRBV2 and TRBJ1-2, with D hard to call. Trimming took 7 bases from V and 0 from J, leaving 3 bases between them. Germline assignment: CDR1 SNHLY and CDR2 FYNNEI. The CDR3 contains 11 residues. The CDR3 sequence is CASTANYGYTF. For the CDR3, the DNA is TGTGCCAGCACAGCTAACTATGGCTACACCTTC.

The chain employs TRBV30 and TRBJ2-7; 7 nucleotides align to TRBD2. Germline CDR1 GTSNPN, CDR2 SVGIG (reference sequence). The CDR3 loop spans 13 amino acids. V was pared by 2 bases and J by 7 bases, with 8 bases of the junction left unmatched. CDR3 residues: CAWSLGGSLEQYF. CDR3 DNA sequence: TGTGCCTGGAGTCTAGGCGGGAGTTTGGAGCAGTACTTC.

J is TRBJ1-2 and V is TRBV5-1; TRBD1 aligns across 9 bases. Germline values: CDR1 SGHRS, CDR2 YFSETQ. The CDR3 has 14 amino acids. V trimming: 0 bases; J trimming: 8 bases; junction bases outside the gene matches: 5. For the CDR3, the DNA is TGCGCCAGCAGCTTGGTAGGACAGGGGCAAGGCTACACCTTC. The encoded protein is CASSLVGQGQGYTF. Full variable domain (rest looked up from reference TRBV5-1 and TRBJ1-2): KAGVTQTPRYLIKTRGQQVTLSCSPISGHRSVSWYQQTPGQGLQFLFEYFSETQRNKGNFPGRFSGRQFSNSRSEMNVSTLELGDSALYLCASSLVGQGQGYTFGSGTRLTVV.

V is TRBV3-1 (or the pseudogene TRBV3-2) and J is TRBJ2-7, with unresolved D. The germline CDR1 and CDR2 sequences are LGHDT and YNNKEL (reference sequence). This CDR3 has 15 amino acids. The V end lost 0 bases, the J end lost 6 bases, and 15 bases lay between the germline ends. The CDR3 reads CASSQEAISLSEQYF. The CDR3 nucleotides are TGTGCCAGCAGCCAAGAGGCTATTAGCCTATCCGAGCAGTACTTC.

The chain couples TRBV7-9 to TRBJ1-5; weak D call: TRBD1 (6 bases). CDR1 and CDR2 (germline): SEHNR, FQNEAQ (reference sequence). V lost 5 bases, J lost 7 bases, and 15 bases lay in between. There are 14 residues in the CDR3. CDR3 nucleotides: TGTGCCAGCAGCCCCCTACAGGGTTGGCAGCCCCAGCATTTT. Translated, it gives CASSPLQGWQPQHF. Drawing the rest from reference TRBV7-9 and TRBJ1-5, the complete variable domain is DTGVSQNPRHKITKRGQNVTFRCDPISEHNRLYWYRQTLGQGPEFLTYFQNEAQLEKSRLLSDRFSAERPKGSFSTLEIQRTEQGDSAMYLCASSPLQGWQPQHFGDGTRLSIL.

This clone is a singleton in its sample. This chain joins TRBV11-2 and TRBJ2-7, with TRBD2 identical over 12 bases. The CDR3 totals 15 residues. The V and J ends lost 4 bases and 2 bases, in that order; junction bases with no gene match: 3. CDR1 and CDR2 (germline): SGHAT, FQNNGV. CDR3: CASSWTSGVTYEQYF. The CDR3 bases are TGTGCCAGCAGCTGGACTAGCGGGGTTACCTACGAGCAGTACTTC.

This clone was detected once. The V and J genes are TRBV11-2 and TRBJ2-5, with D hard to call. The CDR3 is made up of 13 amino acids. Germline CDR1 reads SGHAT; CDR2 reads FQNNGV. The V and J ends lost 10 bases and 2 bases respectively, with 14 bases between them. The CDR3 loop reads CATSGQPQETQYF. In nucleotides, the CDR3 is TGTGCCACCAGTGGGCAGCCACAAGAGACCCAGTACTTC.

V and J are TRBV27 and TRBJ2-5, with 7 bases identical to TRBD2. V was clipped by 6 bases and J by 7 bases; unmatched bases: 11. CDR3 length: 14 amino acids. Germline-derived CDR1 and CDR2 are MNHEY and SMNVEV (reference sequence). The CDR3: CASRPWGGKGTQYF. For the CDR3, the DNA is TGTGCCAGCAGGCCTTGGGGGGGGAAAGGGACCCAGTACTTC.

This chain connects TRBV29-1 to TRBJ2-7; 7 bases fit TRBD1. Looked up from germline, CDR1 is SQVTM and CDR2 is ANQGSEA. V shed 6 bases and J 9 bases; nucleotides not matched to a gene: 14. The CDR3 runs 13 residues. The CDR3 nucleotides are TGCAGCGTGGAGACTCCAACAGGGGCAGGGCAGTACTTC. Protein sequence: CSVETPTGAGQYF.

The chain links TRBV21-1 to TRBJ1-2. TRBV21-1 is marked as a pseudogene. This CDR3 comprises 12 residues. CDR3 nucleotide sequence: TGTGCCAGCAGCAAACCCTCGGGGGGCTACACCTTC. Translation gives CASSKPSGGYTF.

The chain uses TRBV11-2 and TRBJ2-7; D might be TRBD1 (7 bases). Germline V gives CDR1 SGHAT, CDR2 FQNNGV. V lost 0 bases to trimming and J lost 3 bases, with 12 bases between them. The CDR3 sequence is 15 residues long. The CDR3 sequence is CASSLDAGGLYEQYF. For the CDR3, the DNA is TGTGCCAGCAGCTTAGATGCAGGGGGGCTCTACGAGCAGTACTTC.

The chain joins TRBV29-1 to TRBJ1-1; TRBD1 is a possible D gene (5 bases). This CDR3 is 13 amino acids long. CDR1 SQVTM and CDR2 ANQGSEA come from the germline V gene. Trimming removed 4 bases from V and 6 bases from J, with 15 bases in between. The chain's CDR3 is CSVVRAGKAEAFF. CDR3 coding DNA: TGCAGCGTTGTCAGGGCAGGGAAGGCTGAAGCTTTCTTT. Together with reference TRBV29-1 and TRBJ1-1, the CDR3 gives the full variable domain: SAVISQKPSRDICQRGTSLTIQCQVDSQVTMMFWYRQQPGQSLTLIATANQGSEATYESGFVIDKFPISRPNLTFSTLTVSNMSPEDSSIYLCSVVRAGKAEAFFGQGTRLTVV.

The V call is TRBV2, the J call TRBJ2-1; TRBD2 is a possible D gene (5 bases). This CDR3 has 14 residues. The V gene's germline CDR1 is SNHLY and CDR2 FYNNEI. Trimming stripped 7 bases from V and 8 bases from J, with 18 bases between. The DNA of the CDR3 is TGTGCCAGCATTGGACGGGAAGCTCCTGATGAGCAGTTCTTC. It specifies CASIGREAPDEQFF.

This rearrangement joins TRBV5-1 to TRBJ2-7, with D uncertain. The ends were cut back, 4 bases at V and 0 bases at J, with 17 bases in the middle. The CDR3 covers 16 residues. The V gene's germline CDR1 is SGHRS and CDR2 YFSETQ. CDR3 region: CASSQTPGSISYEQYF. CDR3 DNA sequence: TGCGCCAGCAGCCAAACACCCGGGTCGATCTCCTACGAGCAGTACTTC.

This chain joins TRBV5-1 and TRBJ2-2, with D possibly matching TRBD2 (6 bases). CDR1 is SGHRS, CDR2 YFSETQ, per germline. The V end was cut by 4 bases, the J end by 3 bases, with 13 bases between. This CDR3 spans 15 amino acids. Written as DNA, the CDR3 is TGCGCCAGCAGCCTTAGCGGAGCCCACACCGGGGAGCTGTTTTTT. Translating it yields CASSLSGAHTGELFF.

CDR3 nucleotide sequence: TGTGCCAGCAGCCTTTTGGAGTATGGCTACACCTTC. Translated, it gives CASSLLEYGYTF. The genes are TRBV6-6 and TRBJ1-2; D call uncertain. CDR1 MNHNY and CDR2 SVGAGI come from the germline V gene (reference sequence). The CDR3 is 12 residues long. V was trimmed by 6 bases and J by 5 bases, leaving 10 bases between them.

This chain joins TRBV6-2 or TRBV6-3 and TRBJ2-7; D may be TRBD2 (5 bases). The CDR3 is 14 amino acids. Germline V gives CDR1 MNHEY, CDR2 SVGEGT. The V and J ends lost 4 bases and 0 bases respectively, with 10 bases between them. In DNA, the CDR3 is TGTGCCAGCAGTTTCAATCGGGGCTCCTACGAGCAGTACTTC. This gives the protein CASSFNRGSYEQYF.